The 30 T cell receptor beta chains presented below share a single source sample, sequenced in a study of blood T cell repertoires in COVID-19. Clones were sequenced by immunoSEQ multiplex PCR, and TCRdb holds only the in-frame ones, with some missing. The sample has tens of thousands of clones; approximately 80% are singletons. What was sequenced was peripheral blood. All receptors derive from a man older than 75 with active or convalescent COVID-19.

The genes are TRBV3-1 (or the pseudogene TRBV3-2) and TRBJ2-5; TRBD1 agrees at 7 bases. Germline CDR1 is LGHDT and CDR2 is YNNKEL (reference sequence). This CDR3 is 20 amino acids long. Trimming removed 4 bases from V and 4 bases from J; junction bases left unmatched: 24. The CDR3 protein is CASSLEVRVRGFDPRETQYF. DNA of the CDR3: TGTGCCAGCAGCCTAGAGGTACGAGTCAGGGGGTTCGACCCCCGAGAGACCCAGTACTTC.

V and J are TRBV5-1 and TRBJ2-2, with a tentative D call TRBD2 (8 bases). CDR1 is SGHRS and CDR2 is YFSETQ in the germline V gene. V lost 0 bases and J 7 bases, leaving 19 bases between the germline ends. CDR3 size: 17 residues. As DNA, the CDR3 is TGCGCCAGCAGCTTGGAGCCTAGCGGGCCAGGGGGCGGGGAGCTGTTTTTT. Residues: CASSLEPSGPGGGELFF. Looking up the rest from reference TRBV5-1 and TRBJ2-2 gives the full variable domain: KAGVTQTPRYLIKTRGQQVTLSCSPISGHRSVSWYQQTPGQGLQFLFEYFSETQRNKGNFPGRFSGRQFSNSRSEMNVSTLELGDSALYLCASSLEPSGPGGGELFFGEGSRLTVL.

The DNA of the CDR3 is TGTGCCAGCAGCTCAGTTACAGGGGCCTTTAATGAAAAACTGTTTTTT. It codes for CASSSVTGAFNEKLFF. The chain carries TRBV11-2 and TRBJ1-4; TRBD1 matches 7 bases. This CDR3 comprises 16 residues. Germline loops: CDR1 SGHAT, CDR2 FQNNGV. V lost 4 bases to trimming and J lost 4 bases; unmatched junction nucleotides: 9.

This clone was recorded once. The V gene is TRBV30, the J gene TRBJ2-3; D remains ambiguous. The CDR3 sequence is 15 residues long. Trimming pared 3 bases from V and 3 bases from J, leaving 16 bases between. The germline V gene encodes CDR1 GTSNPN and CDR2 SVGIG (reference sequence). The CDR3 DNA sequence: TGTGCCTGGAGCCCGGAAAGGAGACCAACAGATACGCAGTATTTT. Its translation: CAWSPERRPTDTQYF.

This chain uses TRBV5-8 with TRBJ1-2; tentative D call: TRBD1 (6 bases). The CDR3 runs to 15 residues. V shed 5 bases and J shed 1 base, with 15 bases lying between them. From germline, CDR1 is SGHTS and CDR2 YDEGEE. The DNA for the CDR3 is TGTGCCAGCAGACCGGGACACAATTTTAACTATGGCTACACCTTC. It is translated as CASRPGHNFNYGYTF.

The rearrangement links TRBV3-1 (or the pseudogene TRBV3-2) to TRBJ2-1, with 9 positions matching TRBD2. J lost 0 bases, V lost 4 bases, and 7 bases had no gene match. The CDR3 spans 17 residues. Germline CDR1 and CDR2: LGHDT and YNNKEL (reference sequence). In DNA, the CDR3 is TGTGCCAGCAGCCCCCATCCACTAGCGGGCTCCTACAATGAGCAGTTCTTC. Residues: CASSPHPLAGSYNEQFF.

The chain joins TRBV7-8 to TRBJ1-6; D gene uncertain. This CDR3 comprises 14 residues. The V gene lost 5 bases and the J gene lost 8 bases, with 13 bases spanning the gap. Germline lookup yields CDR1 SGHVS and CDR2 FQNEAQ. The DNA for the CDR3 is TGTGCCAGCAGCGTGGCCCCTTTGGATTCACCCCTCCACTTT. This sequence encodes CASSVAPLDSPLHF.

The rearrangement joins TRBV29-1 to TRBJ1-4; 10 bases align to TRBD1. This CDR3 contains 15 residues. J gave up 6 bases and V 6 bases, and 10 bases lay outside the gene matches. From germline, CDR1 is SQVTM and CDR2 ANQGSEA. This CDR3 reads CSVAKTGGFYEKLFF. The CDR3 DNA follows: TGCAGCGTAGCCAAGACAGGGGGCTTCTATGAAAAACTGTTTTTT.

This clone has more than one count but fewer than ten. V and J are TRBV7-9 and TRBJ1-1; D might be TRBD1 (6 bases). Germline-derived CDR1 and CDR2 are SEHNR and FQNEAQ (reference sequence). The CDR3 is 12 amino acids. The V and J ends lost 5 bases and 3 bases respectively, with 7 bases between them. CDR3 amino acids: CASSHRDTEAFF. DNA for the CDR3: TGTGCCAGCAGCCACAGGGACACTGAAGCTTTCTTT.

This clone was recorded only once. The sample carries other DNA sequences with the same CDR3. The chain joins TRBV28 to TRBJ2-1; D is ambiguous. Looked up from germline, CDR1 is MDHEN and CDR2 is SYDVKM. The CDR3 consists of 12 residues. The V end lost 6 bases, the J end lost 4 bases, and 7 bases lay between the germline ends. CDR3 protein: CASSLSYNEQFF. The CDR3 DNA is TGTGCCAGCAGCCTAAGTTACAATGAGCAGTTCTTC.

This clone was seen only a few times. The chain carries TRBV27 and TRBJ2-1; TRBD2 matches 7 bases. Trimming took 6 bases from V and 9 from J; bases not matched to a gene: 14. The germline gives CDR1 MNHEY, CDR2 SMNVEV (reference sequence). This CDR3 is 15 amino acids long. The CDR3 sequence is CASRALGRAEPEQFF. The CDR3 nucleotides are TGTGCCAGCAGGGCCCTGGGGAGGGCCGAACCTGAGCAGTTCTTC.

The V call is TRBV29-1, the J call TRBJ2-3; 9 bases fit TRBD2. CDR1 and CDR2 (germline): SQVTM, ANQGSEA. V shed 1 base and J 4 bases; nucleotides not matched to a gene: 6. CDR3 size: 15 residues. The CDR3 protein is CSVEVVSGGADTQYF. The CDR3 nucleotides are TGCAGCGTTGAAGTGGTTAGCGGGGGAGCAGATACGCAGTATTTT.

This rearrangement joins TRBV2 to TRBJ2-7; perhaps TRBD2 as D (5 bases). The CDR3 runs 14 residues. Trimming cost V 5 bases and J 6 bases, with 17 bases left between them. CDR1 is SNHLY, CDR2 FYNNEI, per germline. The DNA of the CDR3 is TGTGCCAGCAGTTCCGACGGAGGCCCTCTCGAGCAGTACTTC. It codes for CASSSDGGPLEQYF.

The V gene is TRBV2, the J gene TRBJ2-2; 7 bases fit TRBD1. The length of the CDR3 is 15 residues. The trim removed 4 bases at V and 4 bases at J, leaving 6 bases unmatched. Germline lookup yields CDR1 SNHLY and CDR2 FYNNEI. The CDR3 bases are TGTGCCAGCAGTGCGGTTGCAGGGGGCACCGGGGAGCTGTTTTTT. Translation gives CASSAVAGGTGELFF.

J is TRBJ2-5 and V is TRBV5-1; D might be TRBD1 (5 bases). The germline CDR1 and CDR2 sequences are SGHRS and YFSETQ. This CDR3 has 15 residues. Trimming left V 0 bases short and J 5 bases short, with 14 bases between. The CDR3 DNA follows: TGCGCCAGCAGCTTGGAAGGGCAGGGTTGGGAGACCCAGTACTTC. This sequence encodes CASSLEGQGWETQYF.

This chain uses TRBV4-3 with TRBJ2-7; 14 positions agree with TRBD2. The V gene's germline CDR1 is LGHNA and CDR2 YSLEER. This CDR3 is built from 16 residues. The trim removed 1 base at V and 7 bases at J, leaving 6 bases unmatched. The CDR3 bases are TGCGCCAGCAGCCAAGCTCGACTAGCGGGAGGGTATGAGCAGTACTTC. Protein product: CASSQARLAGGYEQYF.

This sequence joins TRBV7-2 and TRBJ1-4; TRBD1 matches at 7 bases. The V gene end was trimmed by 1 base and the J gene end by 4 bases; junction bases not matched to a gene: 0. Per germline, CDR1 SGHTA and CDR2 FQGNSA. This CDR3 is 14 amino acids long. The DNA for the CDR3 is TGTGCCAGCAGCTTAGACAGGGGTAATGAAAAACTGTTTTTT. This translates into CASSLDRGNEKLFF.

The chain joins TRBV5-1 to TRBJ2-3; D might be TRBD1 (6 bases). This CDR3 spans 15 amino acids. CDR1 and CDR2 (germline): SGHRS, YFSETQ. V lost 1 base and J lost 4, with 13 bases in between. CDR3 in DNA: TGCGCCAGCAGCTTGTCGGGCAGGGGAGCAGATACGCAGTATTTT. Translating it yields CASSLSGRGADTQYF. Variable domain in full (rest from reference TRBV5-1 and TRBJ2-3): KAGVTQTPRYLIKTRGQQVTLSCSPISGHRSVSWYQQTPGQGLQFLFEYFSETQRNKGNFPGRFSGRQFSNSRSEMNVSTLELGDSALYLCASSLSGRGADTQYFGPGTRLTVL.

The chain employs TRBV6-2 or TRBV6-3 and TRBJ2-2; 11 nucleotides line up with TRBD2. The CDR3 sequence is 17 residues long. With V trimmed by 2 bases and J by 6 bases, 8 bases remained unmatched. Germline V lookup: CDR1 MNHEY, CDR2 SVGEGT. The CDR3 loop is CASSYRILAGVPGELFF. CDR3 in DNA: TGTGCCAGCAGTTACCGGATACTAGCGGGAGTTCCCGGGGAGCTGTTTTTT.

In nucleotides, the CDR3 is TGTGCCAGCAGCTTAGTTGCAGGGTTTAACTATGGCTACACCTTC. Its translation: CASSLVAGFNYGYTF. The chain employs TRBV11-2 and TRBJ1-2, with D possibly TRBD1 on 5 matching bases. CDR3 size: 15 residues. Germline CDR1 reads SGHAT; CDR2 reads FQNNGV. Between the trimmed V and J ends, which lost 1 base and 1 base, there was a span of 10 bases.

The V call is TRBV28, the J call TRBJ1-1; maybe TRBD1 (6 bases). Germline CDR1 and CDR2: MDHEN and SYDVKM. This CDR3 contains 16 residues. The ends were cut back, 7 bases at V and 2 bases at J, with 20 bases in the middle. Here the CDR3 DNA reads TGTGCCAGCACCCCCCCCGGGGGGGGGCGAAACACTGAAGCTTTCTTT. This translates into CASTPPGGGRNTEAFF.

The V and J genes are TRBV7-2 and TRBJ1-3; D is ambiguous. Trimming cost V 5 bases and J 0 bases, with 8 bases left between them. CDR3 length equals 14 residues. Germline V gene data show CDR1 as SGHTA and CDR2 as FQGNSA. DNA of the CDR3: TGTGCCAGCAGCCCCAAGCCCTCTGGAAACACCATATATTTT. Protein sequence: CASSPKPSGNTIYF. Variable domain in full (rest from reference TRBV7-2 and TRBJ1-3): GAGVSQSPSNKVTEKGKDVELRCDPISGHTALYWYRQSLGQGLEFLIYFQGNSAPDKSGLPSDRFSAERTGGSVSTLTIQRTQQEDSAVYLCASSPKPSGNTIYFGEGSWLTVV.

V is TRBV5-4 and J is TRBJ2-5; possible D gene TRBD2, 6 bases. The CDR3 covers 14 residues. In germline, CDR1 is SGHNT, CDR2 YYREEE (reference sequence). The germline V and J ends were trimmed by 4 bases and 3 bases, with 13 bases remaining between them. CDR3 coding DNA: TGTGCCAGCAGCCGCCTCGGGGGAAAAGAGACCCAGTACTTC. This gives the protein CASSRLGGKETQYF.

This clone has just one count. The chain combines TRBV11-2 with TRBJ2-5, with 8 bases fitting TRBD2. Germline V CDR1 and CDR2: SGHAT, FQNNGV. The CDR3 length is 15 residues. V dropped 5 bases and J dropped 5; count of bases not matched to a gene: 10. CDR3 nucleotide sequence: TGTGCCAGCAGCCCCACTAGCGGCCCACGGGAGACCCAGTACTTC. Its protein product is CASSPTSGPRETQYF.

V and J are TRBV6-5 and TRBJ1-1; D is ambiguous. Germline assignment: CDR1 MNHEY and CDR2 SVGAGI. The CDR3 is made up of 14 amino acids. Between the trimmed V and J ends, which lost 7 bases and 4 bases, there was a span of 16 bases. CDR3 DNA sequence: TGTGCCAGCACCCTTCTAGTCGGAGGCACTGAAGCTTTCTTT. This codes for CASTLLVGGTEAFF.

CDR3 protein: CASSSSQGDDYGYTF. As DNA, the CDR3 is TGCGCCAGCAGCTCAAGCCAGGGGGATGACTATGGCTACACCTTC. This rearrangement joins TRBV5-1 to TRBJ1-2; 7 bases agree with TRBD1. The CDR3 extends over 15 amino acids. The V gene end was trimmed by 3 bases and the J gene end by 3 bases; junction bases not matched to a gene: 8. CDR1 is SGHRS, CDR2 YFSETQ, per germline.

This chain connects TRBV29-1 to TRBJ2-1; 8 bases are a match to TRBD2. CDR1 and CDR2 (germline): SQVTM, ANQGSEA. This CDR3 has 16 residues. Losses at the gene ends were 2 bases for V and 1 base for J; bases not matched to a gene: 7. The CDR3 region has the DNA TGCAGCGTTGAATCGGTAGCGGGACTATCCTACAATGAGCAGTTCTTC. This encodes CSVESVAGLSYNEQFF.

V gene TRBV7-9 combines with J gene TRBJ2-7; the D gene is possibly TRBD2 (5 bases). The CDR3 is 14 residues long. V was cut by 5 bases and J by 3 bases, with 14 bases left in between. The V gene's germline CDR1 is SEHNR and CDR2 FQNEAQ (reference sequence). The CDR3 loop is CASSNRDTDYEQYF. The CDR3 DNA follows: TGTGCCAGCAGCAACCGGGATACGGACTACGAGCAGTACTTC. The full variable domain, in which reference TRBV7-9 and TRBJ2-7 provide the parts outside the CDR3, is DTGVSQNPRHKITKRGQNVTFRCDPISEHNRLYWYRQTLGQGPEFLTYFQNEAQLEKSRLLSDRFSAERPKGSFSTLEIQRTEQGDSAMYLCASSNRDTDYEQYFGPGTRLTVT.

In this sample, this clone turned up once. The rearrangement links TRBV5-1 to TRBJ1-1; weak D call: TRBD1 (5 bases). Germline V gives CDR1 SGHRS, CDR2 YFSETQ. Between the trimmed V and J ends, which lost 5 bases and 8 bases, there was a span of 13 bases. This CDR3 contains 12 residues. The CDR3 spells CASRYQTEEAFF. CDR3 bases: TGCGCCAGCAGATACCAGACAGAGGAAGCTTTCTTT.

Only one count was recorded for this clone. This chain uses TRBV3-1 (or the pseudogene TRBV3-2) with TRBJ2-5, with D possibly being TRBD1 (6 bases). The CDR3 totals 15 residues. CDR1 is LGHDT, CDR2 YNNKEL, per germline (reference sequence). The germline V and J ends were trimmed by 1 base and 5 bases, with 14 bases remaining between them. As DNA, the CDR3 is TGTGCCAGCAGCCAAGGGGCACAGGGTCGGGAGACCCAGTACTTC. It specifies CASSQGAQGRETQYF.